This is a list of T cell receptor beta chains from one sample in a study of read filtering for tumor transcriptome and immune sequencing. One entry per CDR3 protein results from TCRdb running MiXCR on the reads. The table records around 26,000 distinct CDR3 sequences, roughly an eighth of them present only once. Material for sequencing was a population of CD138-negative cells sorted from bone marrow. Receptors originate from a donor at least 40 years old with multiple myeloma. The CDR3 runs from the conserved cysteine through the conserved F or W. D genes are given only for firm matches. Where a row states a size, it is once, few, many or the class of an expanded clone; other rows omit it.

j_gene: TRBJ2-1; v_gene: TRBV6-2/TRBV6-3; abundance: many; d_gene: .; CDR3aa: CASSSDEASSYNEQFF; CDR3nt: TGTGCCAGCAGTTCCGACGAGGCGAGCTCCTACAATGAGCAGTTCTTC
j_gene: TRBJ2-7; v_gene: TRBV28; abundance: many; d_gene: .; CDR3aa: CASSPISAGSLSYEQYF; CDR3nt: TGTGCCAGCAGCCCAATATCAGCGGGTTCCCTTTCCTACGAGCAGTACTTC
j_gene: TRBJ2-1; v_gene: TRBV4-1; abundance: .; d_gene: .; CDR3aa: CASSRIKNEQFF; CDR3nt: TGCGCCAGCAGCCGTATAAAAAATGAGCAGTTCTTC
j_gene: TRBJ2-3; v_gene: TRBV2; abundance: many; d_gene: .; CDR3aa: CASSERGFGTDTQYF; CDR3nt: TGTGCCAGCAGTGAAAGGGGATTTGGCACAGATACGCAGTATTTT
j_gene: TRBJ2-1; v_gene: TRBV5-6; abundance: few; d_gene: .; CDR3aa: CASGTSRNGQFF; CDR3nt: TGTGCCAGCGGCACCTCTAGAAATGGGCAGTTCTTC
j_gene: TRBJ1-1; v_gene: TRBV6-2/TRBV6-3; abundance: many; d_gene: .; CDR3aa: CASSPTEENTEAFF; CDR3nt: TGTGCCAGCAGCCCGACCGAGGAAAACACTGAAGCTTTCTTT
j_gene: TRBJ2-5; v_gene: TRBV6-2/TRBV6-3; abundance: many; d_gene: .; CDR3aa: CASSYSAETQYF; CDR3nt: TGTGCCAGCAGTTATTCAGCGGAGACCCAGTACTTC
j_gene: TRBJ2-1; v_gene: TRBV18; abundance: many; d_gene: TRBD1; CDR3aa: CASLPGQGNNEQFF; CDR3nt: TGTGCCAGCTTACCGGGACAGGGCAACAATGAGCAGTTCTTC
j_gene: TRBJ1-1; v_gene: TRBV7-3; abundance: many; d_gene: .; CDR3aa: CASSPRGAMNTEAFF; CDR3nt: TGTGCCAGCAGCCCGCGTGGAGCGATGAACACTGAAGCTTTCTTT
j_gene: TRBJ2-7; v_gene: TRBV30; abundance: many; d_gene: .; CDR3aa: CAWSSFEGFEQYF; CDR3nt: TGTGCCTGGAGTAGTTTCGAGGGTTTCGAGCAGTACTTC
j_gene: TRBJ2-4; v_gene: TRBV7-9; abundance: many; d_gene: TRBD1; CDR3aa: CASSPQGQGLAKNIQYF; CDR3nt: TGTGCCAGCAGCCCCCAGGGACAGGGGTTAGCCAAAAACATTCAGTACTTC
j_gene: TRBJ1-1; v_gene: TRBV12-3/TRBV12-4; abundance: many; d_gene: TRBD1; CDR3aa: CASRTDRGGTEAFF; CDR3nt: TGTGCCAGCAGGACGGACAGGGGAGGTACTGAAGCTTTCTTT
j_gene: TRBJ2-1; v_gene: TRBV7-2; abundance: many; d_gene: TRBD2; CDR3aa: CASSLDWTSGTYNEQFF; CDR3nt: TGTGCCAGCAGCTTAGACTGGACTAGCGGGACCTACAATGAGCAGTTCTTC
j_gene: TRBJ2-1; v_gene: TRBV11-2; abundance: many; d_gene: .; CDR3aa: CASSLRTIWGNNEQFF; CDR3nt: TGTGCCAGCAGCCTTAGGACTATTTGGGGGAACAATGAGCAGTTCTTC
j_gene: TRBJ1-1; v_gene: TRBV9; abundance: many; d_gene: .; CDR3aa: CASSVEPWAEAFF; CDR3nt: TGTGCCAGCAGCGTAGAACCGTGGGCTGAAGCTTTCTTT
j_gene: TRBJ2-1; v_gene: TRBV4-1; abundance: many; d_gene: TRBD1; CDR3aa: CASSEGETGSGNEQFF; CDR3nt: TGCGCCAGCAGCGAAGGGGAGACAGGGTCTGGGAATGAGCAGTTCTTC
j_gene: TRBJ1-2; v_gene: TRBV6-2/TRBV6-3; abundance: many; d_gene: .; CDR3aa: CASSYGGTVGYTF; CDR3nt: TGTGCCAGCAGTTACGGGGGGACGGTTGGCTACACCTTC
j_gene: TRBJ2-1; v_gene: TRBV12-3/TRBV12-4; abundance: many; d_gene: .; CDR3aa: CASSDGNEQFF; CDR3nt: TGTGCCAGCAGCGATGGCAATGAGCAGTTCTTC
j_gene: TRBJ2-7; v_gene: TRBV6-2/TRBV6-3; abundance: many; d_gene: .; CDR3aa: CASSRSALSYEQYF; CDR3nt: TGTGCCAGCAGCCGATCGGCCCTCTCCTACGAGCAGTACTTC
j_gene: TRBJ2-1; v_gene: TRBV24-1; abundance: many; d_gene: .; CDR3aa: CATSDLPPDRSTYNEQFF; CDR3nt: TGTGCCACCAGTGATTTGCCTCCCGACAGGTCTACCTACAATGAGCAGTTCTTC
j_gene: TRBJ1-2; v_gene: TRBV12-3/TRBV12-4; abundance: many; d_gene: .; CDR3aa: CATLDSYGYTF; CDR3nt: TGTGCCACCCTCGACAGTTATGGCTACACCTTC
j_gene: TRBJ2-4; v_gene: TRBV12-5; abundance: many; d_gene: .; CDR3aa: CASGSRRLDSRKNIQYF; CDR3nt: TGTGCTAGTGGATCAAGGAGGCTCGACTCTCGCAAAAACATTCAGTACTTC
j_gene: TRBJ1-1; v_gene: TRBV6-4; abundance: many; d_gene: TRBD1; CDR3aa: CASTPEGADRTEAFF; CDR3nt: TGTGCCAGCACCCCCGAGGGGGCGGATAGGACTGAAGCTTTCTTT
j_gene: TRBJ2-1; v_gene: TRBV7-6; abundance: .; d_gene: .; CDR3aa: CASSLGPGTGDNEVFF; CDR3nt: TGTGCCAGCAGCTTAGGTCCAGGTACCGGGGACAATGAGGTGTTCTTC
j_gene: TRBJ2-1; v_gene: TRBV9; abundance: many; d_gene: TRBD2; CDR3aa: CASSVGGGLGNEQFF; CDR3nt: TGTGCCAGCAGCGTAGGGGGAGGGCTCGGCAATGAGCAGTTCTTC
j_gene: TRBJ2-4; v_gene: TRBV5-1; abundance: few; d_gene: .; CDR3aa: CASRKNEDIQYF; CDR3nt: TGCGCCAGCAGAAAGAACGAGGACATTCAGTACTTC
j_gene: TRBJ2-4; v_gene: TRBV20-1; abundance: many; d_gene: .; CDR3aa: CSAGSVDWAQAKNIQYF; CDR3nt: TGCAGTGCCGGATCGGTGGACTGGGCCCAGGCCAAAAACATTCAGTACTTC
j_gene: TRBJ2-1; v_gene: TRBV6-1; abundance: many; d_gene: .; CDR3aa: CASSEETGSSSYNEQFF; CDR3nt: TGTGCCAGCAGTGAAGAAACAGGGAGTAGCTCCTACAATGAGCAGTTCTTC
j_gene: TRBJ2-7; v_gene: TRBV2; abundance: many; d_gene: .; CDR3aa: CASVGVNRGEQYF; CDR3nt: TGTGCCAGCGTCGGGGTAAATCGGGGCGAGCAGTACTTC
j_gene: TRBJ2-7; v_gene: TRBV29-1; abundance: many; d_gene: .; CDR3aa: CSGSGPSNEQYF; CDR3nt: TGCAGCGGATCAGGGCCTTCAAACGAGCAGTACTTC
j_gene: TRBJ2-7; v_gene: TRBV29-1; abundance: many; d_gene: .; CDR3aa: CSVIGNTYEQYF; CDR3nt: TGCAGCGTTATCGGCAATACCTACGAGCAGTACTTC
j_gene: TRBJ2-5; v_gene: TRBV29-1; abundance: .; d_gene: TRBD1; CDR3aa: CSADDRGRETQYF; CDR3nt: TGCAGCGCCGACGACAGGGGCCGAGAGACCCAGTACTTC
j_gene: TRBJ1-2; v_gene: TRBV30; abundance: many; d_gene: .; CDR3aa: CAWSPGPKRRYTF; CDR3nt: TGTGCCTGGAGTCCGGGACCCAAGAGAAGGTACACCTTC
j_gene: TRBJ2-1; v_gene: TRBV9; abundance: many; d_gene: TRBD2; CDR3aa: CASSEGLVSAGQFF; CDR3nt: TGTGCCAGCAGCGAGGGACTAGTTTCAGCGGGGCAGTTCTTC
j_gene: TRBJ2-2; v_gene: TRBV18; abundance: many; d_gene: TRBD1; CDR3aa: CASSRAETGAPGELFF; CDR3nt: TGTGCCAGCTCACGTGCCGAGACAGGGGCCCCCGGGGAGCTGTTTTTT
j_gene: TRBJ2-2; v_gene: TRBV7-3; abundance: few; d_gene: .; CDR3aa: CASSTQTTGRGGELFF; CDR3nt: TGTGCCAGCAGCACCCAAACGACAGGCCGAGGCGGGGAGCTGTTTTTT
j_gene: TRBJ2-7; v_gene: TRBV7-8; abundance: many; d_gene: .; CDR3aa: CASSLWGSSPYEQYF; CDR3nt: TGTGCCAGCAGCTTATGGGGAAGTTCGCCCTACGAGCAGTACTTC
j_gene: TRBJ2-2; v_gene: TRBV7-2; abundance: .; d_gene: TRBD2; CDR3aa: CASSLGAGAAGELFF; CDR3nt: TGTGCCAGCAGCTTGGGAGCGGGAGCGGCCGGGGAGCTGTTTTTT
j_gene: TRBJ2-1; v_gene: TRBV7-3; abundance: many; d_gene: TRBD1; CDR3aa: CASSPQGARFDNEQFF; CDR3nt: TGTGCCAGCAGCCCACAGGGGGCGAGATTTGACAATGAGCAGTTCTTC
j_gene: TRBJ1-5; v_gene: TRBV28; abundance: many; d_gene: TRBD1; CDR3aa: CASGQGGGLGQPQHF; CDR3nt: TGTGCCAGCGGACAAGGAGGGGGCTTGGGTCAGCCCCAGCATTTT
j_gene: TRBJ2-1; v_gene: TRBV7-7; abundance: .; d_gene: TRBD1; CDR3aa: CASGLDRGSYNEQSF; CDR3nt: TGTGCCAGCGGCCTCGACAGGGGCTCCTACAATGAGCAGTCCTTC
j_gene: TRBJ2-1; v_gene: TRBV6-1; abundance: many; d_gene: .; CDR3aa: CASTVGAKPEQFF; CDR3nt: TGTGCCAGCACGGTGGGGGCAAAACCTGAGCAGTTCTTC
j_gene: TRBJ2-5; v_gene: TRBV5-4; abundance: many; d_gene: .; CDR3aa: CASSLMGGETQYF; CDR3nt: TGTGCCAGCAGCTTGATGGGTGGAGAGACCCAGTACTTC
j_gene: TRBJ2-2; v_gene: TRBV29-1; abundance: .; d_gene: TRBD2; CDR3aa: CSVGRGGSGELFF; CDR3nt: TGCAGCGTTGGCCGGGGAGGGTCCGGGGAGCTGTTTTTT
j_gene: TRBJ2-2; v_gene: TRBV5-1; abundance: many; d_gene: .; CDR3aa: CASSLVGGFTGELFF; CDR3nt: TGCGCCAGCAGCTTGGTCGGGGGATTCACCGGGGAGCTGTTTTTT
j_gene: TRBJ2-3; v_gene: TRBV5-4; abundance: many; d_gene: TRBD2; CDR3aa: CASSVGTSGSGTDTQYF; CDR3nt: TGTGCCAGCAGCGTAGGGACTAGCGGGAGTGGTACAGATACGCAGTATTTT
j_gene: TRBJ2-1; v_gene: TRBV6-1; abundance: many; d_gene: .; CDR3aa: CASSAEGYSYNEQFF; CDR3nt: TGTGCCAGCAGTGCGGAAGGATACTCCTACAATGAGCAGTTCTTC
j_gene: TRBJ2-1; v_gene: TRBV5-1; abundance: .; d_gene: .; CDR3aa: CASSWNIYNEQFF; CDR3nt: TGCGCCAGCAGCTGGAACATTTACAATGAGCAGTTCTTC
j_gene: TRBJ1-2; v_gene: TRBV12-3/TRBV12-4; abundance: once; d_gene: .; CDR3aa: CASSPPAGPTNYGYTF; CDR3nt: TGTGCCAGCAGTCCCCCGGCAGGTCCTACTAACTATGGCTACACCTTC
j_gene: TRBJ2-6; v_gene: TRBV4-1; abundance: many; d_gene: .; CDR3aa: CASRSGLGTGANVLTF; CDR3nt: TGCGCCAGCAGGTCAGGGTTGGGTACTGGGGCCAACGTCCTGACTTTC
j_gene: TRBJ2-5; v_gene: TRBV5-1; abundance: many; d_gene: TRBD2; CDR3aa: CASSGGTSGQETQYF; CDR3nt: TGCGCCAGCAGCGGGGGGACTAGCGGTCAAGAGACCCAGTACTTC
j_gene: TRBJ2-2; v_gene: TRBV20-1; abundance: many; d_gene: .; CDR3aa: CSARTANTGELFF; CDR3nt: TGCAGTGCCAGGACTGCGAACACCGGGGAGCTGTTTTTT
j_gene: TRBJ2-3; v_gene: TRBV29-1; abundance: many; d_gene: TRBD1; CDR3aa: CSVIQGAGDKDTQYF; CDR3nt: TGCAGCGTTATACAGGGGGCAGGTGACAAAGATACGCAGTATTTT
j_gene: TRBJ1-1; v_gene: TRBV5-1; abundance: many; d_gene: .; CDR3aa: CASKDNPNTEAFF; CDR3nt: TGCGCCAGCAAGGACAATCCGAACACTGAAGCTTTCTTT
j_gene: TRBJ1-1; v_gene: TRBV6-5; abundance: many; d_gene: .; CDR3aa: CASRKGQLNTEAFF; CDR3nt: TGTGCCAGCAGGAAGGGACAATTGAACACTGAAGCTTTCTTT
j_gene: TRBJ2-1; v_gene: TRBV6-6; abundance: once; d_gene: TRBD2; CDR3aa: CASRQGLAGDDNEQFF; CDR3nt: TGTGCCAGCAGACAGGGACTAGCGGGAGATGACAATGAGCAGTTCTTC
j_gene: TRBJ2-3; v_gene: TRBV20-1; abundance: many; d_gene: .; CDR3aa: CSATLRPFGTDTQYF; CDR3nt: TGCAGTGCTACCCTAAGGCCCTTTGGCACAGATACGCAGTATTTT